This TCR beta chain was sequenced during a study of CD8 T cells in Susac syndrome. Concerning this clonotype: Its antigen remains unidentified. Germline and junction disagree at one end, which may indicate a read error.

The germline V gene has CDR1 SQVTM and CDR2 ANQGSEA. This CDR3 is 14 amino acids long. With random hexamers, 0.5 to 1 ug RNA was reverse transcribed. TCRdb reanalysed the immunoSEQ multiplex PCR reads using MiXCR and keeps one entry per CDR3 protein. The table records roughly 190,000 distinct CDR3 sequences, about 95% of them present only once. The study, taken as a whole, reports: The peak of CD8+ clonal expansion in Susac was seen in TEMRA cells and active patients.

This TCR was recovered from a human donor with Susac syndrome. The sequencing input was CD8+ T cells from PBMCs. This rearrangement joins TRBV29-1 to TRBJ2-2, with 9 bases matching TRBD1. The CDR3 DNA follows: TGCAGCGTTAAAGACAGGGGGAAGACCGGGGAGCTGTTTTTT. Translating it yields CSVKDRGKTGELFF.